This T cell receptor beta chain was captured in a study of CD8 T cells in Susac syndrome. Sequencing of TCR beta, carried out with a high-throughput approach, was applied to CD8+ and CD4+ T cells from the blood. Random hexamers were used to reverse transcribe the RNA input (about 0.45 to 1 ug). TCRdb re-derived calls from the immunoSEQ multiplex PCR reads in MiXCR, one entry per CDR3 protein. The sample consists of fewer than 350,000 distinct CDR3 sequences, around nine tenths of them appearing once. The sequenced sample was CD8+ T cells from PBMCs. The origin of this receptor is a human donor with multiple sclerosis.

The CDR3 loop is CASSQGYPITDTQYF. The CDR3 nucleotides read TGCGCCAGCAGCCAAGGGTACCCTATCACAGATACGCAGTATTTT. The chain uses TRBV4-3 and TRBJ2-3; D remains unclear. Germline CDR1 LGHNA, CDR2 YSLEER. V lost 1 base and J lost 2, with 10 bases in between. The CDR3 length is 15 residues.